The clone carrying this T cell receptor (beta chain) was seen repeatedly, ten times or more. Its antigen is not identified. TCR alpha and beta CDR3 regions were amplified from RNA using iRepertoire nested multiplex PCR. One-step reverse transcription and amplification started from approximately 100-400 ng of tissue mRNA or PBMC total RNA. TCRdb redid the calling of the multiplex PCR reads with MiXCR, one entry per CDR3 protein. The sample contains about 89,000 distinct CDR3 sequences, 20% to 25% of which appear only once. This sample stems from a study of glioma-infiltrating T cells. V shed 3 bases and J shed 7 bases, with 15 bases lying between them. Germline V gene lookup returns CDR1 DFQATT and CDR2 SNEGSKA (reference sequence). The CDR3 runs to 13 residues. Overall study results and limits: Tissue-blood divergence was below expectation in non-neoplastic patients, above in gliomas. Very few CDR3 sequences were shared between tissue and blood.

The specimen was glioma tissue, nonneoplastic brain tissue, or PBMCs (not recorded which). The receptor comes from a human donor with low-grade glioma or glioblastoma, undergoing nonglioma brain surgery, or in good health (not recorded which). The chain recombines TRBV20-1 with TRBJ1-1, with D possibly being TRBD1 (6 bases). The CDR3 DNA reads TGCAGTGCTAGTCGGGGGCGCCGGAGTGAAGCTTTCTTT. Protein sequence: CSASRGRRSEAFF.